This TCR beta chain was recovered during a study of blood T cell repertoires in COVID-19. Study context: From T cells, B-cell-depleted T cells, or PBMCs came the material, which was cDNA or gDNA.

The protocol was immunoSEQ multiplex PCR, while the TCRdb copy is restricted to in-frame clones and leaves out a portion. The table records roughly 250,000 clones, 75% to 90% of them present only once. This CDR3 is built from 15 residues. The J segment lost 7 bases and the V segment lost 4 bases, leaving 6 bases of the junction unmatched. Germline lookup yields CDR1 SGHNT and CDR2 YENEEA. The rearrangement joins TRBV11-3 to TRBJ2-1; TRBD2 matches 11 bases. The TCR was taken from a man aged 30-40 years with acute or convalescent COVID-19. Sequencing was carried out using peripheral blood. Written as DNA, the CDR3 is TGTGCCAGCAGCTCCCCTAGCGGGGGGTCGAATGAGCAGTTCTTC. As protein: CASSSPSGGSNEQFF.